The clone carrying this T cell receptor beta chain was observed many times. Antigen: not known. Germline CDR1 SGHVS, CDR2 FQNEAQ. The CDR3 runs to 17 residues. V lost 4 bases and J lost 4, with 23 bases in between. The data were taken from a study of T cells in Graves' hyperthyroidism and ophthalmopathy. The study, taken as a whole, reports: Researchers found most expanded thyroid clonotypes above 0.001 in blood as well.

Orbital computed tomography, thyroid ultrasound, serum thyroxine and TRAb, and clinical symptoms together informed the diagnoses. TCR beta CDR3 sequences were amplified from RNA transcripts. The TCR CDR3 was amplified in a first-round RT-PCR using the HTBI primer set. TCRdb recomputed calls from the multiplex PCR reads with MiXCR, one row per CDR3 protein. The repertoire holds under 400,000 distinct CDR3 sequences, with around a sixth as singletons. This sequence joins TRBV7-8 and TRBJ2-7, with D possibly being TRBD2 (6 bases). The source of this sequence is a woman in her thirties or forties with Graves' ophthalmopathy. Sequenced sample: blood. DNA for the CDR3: TGTGCCAGCAGCTCAAGCTTCACCTCGGGACTTCTTTACGAGCAGTACTTC. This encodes CASSSSFTSGLLYEQYF.